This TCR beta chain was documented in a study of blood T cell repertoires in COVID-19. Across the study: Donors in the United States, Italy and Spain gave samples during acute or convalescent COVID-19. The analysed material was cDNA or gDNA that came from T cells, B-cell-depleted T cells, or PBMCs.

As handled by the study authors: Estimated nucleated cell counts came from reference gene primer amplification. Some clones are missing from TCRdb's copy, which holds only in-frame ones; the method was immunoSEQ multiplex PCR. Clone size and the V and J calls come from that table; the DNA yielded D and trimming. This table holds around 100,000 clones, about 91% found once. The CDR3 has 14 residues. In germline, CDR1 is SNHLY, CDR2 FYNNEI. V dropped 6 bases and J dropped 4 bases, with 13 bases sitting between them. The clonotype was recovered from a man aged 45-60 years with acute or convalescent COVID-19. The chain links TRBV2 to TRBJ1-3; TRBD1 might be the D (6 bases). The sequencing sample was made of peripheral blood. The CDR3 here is CASSSGVEGNTIYF. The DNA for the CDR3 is TGTGCCAGCAGCTCAGGGGTTGAAGGAAACACCATATATTTT.